Listed here are 27 T cell receptor beta chains from one sample, sequenced in a study of blood T cell repertoires in COVID-19. Measured with immunoSEQ multiplex PCR; TCRdb has only the in-frame clones, and not every one. The sample includes 110,000 to 150,000 clones, about nine tenths of them seen just once. Specimen: peripheral blood. These receptors all come from a man aged 50 or older with active or convalescent COVID-19.

This clone was picked up one time. The rearrangement uses TRBV9 and TRBJ2-5; a possible D gene is TRBD2 (6 bases). CDR3 size: 15 residues. V lost 3 bases and J lost 4, with 16 bases in between. The germline V gene encodes CDR1 SGDLS and CDR2 YYNGEE. DNA for the CDR3: TGTGCCAGCAGCGCATCGTTCGGGACTTCAGAGACCCAGTACTTC. This gives the protein CASSASFGTSETQYF.

The chain is built from TRBV13 and TRBJ2-4; 7 bases align to TRBD1. The CDR3 length is 14 residues. Unmatched junction bases numbered 6, after V lost 5 bases and J lost 5 bases. Germline V CDR1 and CDR2: PRHDT, FYEKMQ (reference sequence). Here the CDR3 reads CASSPGTDQNIQYF. In nucleotides, the CDR3 is TGTGCCAGCAGCCCGGGGACAGATCAAAACATTCAGTACTTC.

The chain joins TRBV28 to TRBJ1-2; D remains ambiguous. The CDR3 has 13 amino acids. CDR1 and CDR2 (germline): MDHEN, SYDVKM. Deletions cut 5 bases from V and 0 bases from J, with 7 bases between. The CDR3 nucleotides are TGTGCCAGCAGTCCGGGTACTAACTATGGCTACACCTTC. The encoded protein is CASSPGTNYGYTF.

The J gene is TRBJ2-7, the V gene TRBV28, with no clear D. Trimming shortened V by 10 bases and J by 2 bases, and 15 bases separated the two germline ends. The CDR3 contains 13 residues. Per the germline V gene, CDR1 is MDHEN and CDR2 is SYDVKM. The CDR3 sequence: CATLTPSTYEQYF. As DNA, the CDR3 is TGTGCCACCTTAACACCTTCCACCTACGAGCAGTACTTC.

This chain uses TRBV28 with TRBJ1-1; the D gene is possibly TRBD1 (6 bases). The V end lost 2 bases, the J end lost 12 bases, and 13 bases lay between the germline ends. Germline V gives CDR1 MDHEN, CDR2 SYDVKM. The CDR3 sequence is 12 residues long. The CDR3 bases are TGTGCCAGCAGTTTAGCAACAGGGCCGACTTTCTTT. The encoded protein is CASSLATGPTFF.

V is TRBV28 and J is TRBJ2-3; possible D gene TRBD2, 6 bases. The CDR3 extends over 18 amino acids. The V and J ends lost 6 bases and 5 bases respectively, with 27 bases between them. The germline V gene encodes CDR1 MDHEN and CDR2 SYDVKM. The CDR3 coding sequence is TGTGCCAGCAGCCCAATTCTAGGAGGGCCTGGGGTGGGAGATACGCAGTATTTT. Translation: CASSPILGGPGVGDTQYF.

In this sample, this clone turned up once. This chain links TRBV7-8 with TRBJ2-2, with TRBD2 identical over 8 bases. V gave up 5 bases and J gave up 1 base; unmatched junction bases: 6. Germline loops: CDR1 SGHVS, CDR2 FQNEAQ. The CDR3 totals 16 residues. Here the CDR3 reads CASSLRGGVNTGELFF. The CDR3 DNA sequence: TGTGCCAGCAGCCTTCGGGGGGGCGTGAACACCGGGGAGCTGTTTTTT.

V is TRBV13 and J is TRBJ2-7; 9 positions agree with TRBD2. The CDR3 contains 16 residues. The V gene's germline CDR1 is PRHDT and CDR2 FYEKMQ (reference sequence). J gave up 5 bases and V 1 base, and 9 bases lay outside the gene matches. As DNA, the CDR3 is TGTGCCAGCAGCTTAGAGTCTAGCGGGAATAATAACGAGCAGTACTTC. It specifies CASSLESSGNNNEQYF.

The chain joins TRBV10-2 to TRBJ2-5, with TRBD1 identical over 8 bases. In germline, CDR1 is WSHSY, CDR2 SAAADI. The V gene end was trimmed by 4 bases and the J gene end by 1 base; junction bases not matched to a gene: 2. The CDR3 spans 14 residues. The CDR3 sequence is CASSGDRGQETQYF. CDR3 in DNA: TGCGCCAGCAGTGGAGACAGGGGCCAAGAGACCCAGTACTTC.

This clone appeared a single time. Its ends do not fully match the called genes, so a read error is possible. The rearrangement uses TRBV2 and TRBJ1-5; D unresolved. The CDR3 has 14 amino acids. Germline assignment: CDR1 SNHLY and CDR2 FYNNEI. The CDR3 DNA is TGTGCCAGCAGCGAAGGGCCCACGGGTCAGCCCCAGCATTTT. Residues: CASSEGPTGQPQHF. Full variable domain (missing parts from reference TRBV2 and TRBJ1-5): EPEVTQTPSHQVTQMGQEVILRCVPISNHLYFYWYRQILGQKVEFLVSFYNNEISEKSEIFDDQFSVERPDGSNFTLKIRSTKLEDSAMYFCASSEGPTGQPQHFGDGTRLSIL.

The chain combines TRBV24-1 with TRBJ1-1, with D hard to call. V was clipped by 3 bases and J by 4 bases, with 14 bases between them. The germline CDR1 and CDR2 sequences are KGHDR and SFDVKD. The CDR3 covers 15 residues. The CDR3 reads CATSDPGSGITEAFF. As DNA, the CDR3 is TGTGCCACCAGTGATCCCGGATCAGGTATCACTGAAGCTTTCTTT.

The chain links TRBV28 to TRBJ2-2; 11 nucleotides agree with TRBD2. Germline CDR1 and CDR2: MDHEN and SYDVKM. Trimming at V came to 6 bases and at J to 1 base, leaving 7 bases not matched to a gene. This CDR3 is built from 17 residues. CDR3 residues: CASRLPGLAVNTGELFF. The CDR3 DNA follows: TGTGCCAGCAGATTACCGGGACTAGCGGTGAACACCGGGGAGCTGTTTTTT.

The sample holds a few counts of this clone. J is TRBJ2-5 and V is TRBV5-1; D is ambiguous. V was shortened by 2 bases and J by 5 bases, with 13 bases between the two germline ends. CDR3 length equals 14 residues. Germline CDR1 is SGHRS and CDR2 is YFSETQ. Here the CDR3 reads CASSFSRPQETQYF. In nucleotides, the CDR3 is TGCGCCAGCAGCTTCTCGAGGCCCCAGGAGACCCAGTACTTC.

V is TRBV28 and J is TRBJ2-2; 9 bases align to TRBD1. The CDR3 contains 16 residues. V lost 3 bases to trimming and J lost 5 bases; unmatched junction nucleotides: 7. Germline values: CDR1 MDHEN, CDR2 SYDVKM. The CDR3 reads CASSFLGTGWTGELFF. In nucleotides, the CDR3 is TGTGCCAGCAGTTTTCTGGGGACAGGGTGGACCGGGGAGCTGTTTTTT.

V gene TRBV7-2 combines with J gene TRBJ1-5; D is unresolved. The germline CDR1 and CDR2 sequences are SGHTA and FQGNSA. The V end lost 5 bases, the J end lost 6 bases, and 14 bases lay between the germline ends. There are 14 residues in the CDR3. CDR3 amino acids: CASSPSIPGQPQHF. The CDR3 bases are TGTGCCAGCAGCCCTAGCATACCCGGTCAGCCCCAGCATTTT.

V gene TRBV5-4 combines with J gene TRBJ1-1, with TRBD1 identical over 7 bases. The CDR3 consists of 13 residues. Germline lookup yields CDR1 SGHNT and CDR2 YYREEE (reference sequence). With 10 bases clipped from V and 1 base from J, the junction kept 7 bases outside the gene matches. In nucleotides, the CDR3 is TGTGCCGTCCTGGGACAGACGAACACTGAAGCTTTCTTT. Amino acid sequence: CAVLGQTNTEAFF.

V is TRBV24-1 and J is TRBJ2-1, with TRBD2 matching 13 bases. Germline CDR1 reads KGHDR; CDR2 reads SFDVKD. V shed 7 bases, J shed 12 bases, and the junction held 17 bases outside the gene matches. CDR3 size: 17 residues. Here the CDR3 DNA reads TGTGCCACCAGCGGAGCAAAAGGACTAGCGGGAGATGGAGTGCAGTTCTTC. Translating it yields CATSGAKGLAGDGVQFF.

This chain joins TRBV28 and TRBJ2-1; TRBD1 aligns across 7 bases. V shed 8 bases and J 8 bases; nucleotides not matched to a gene: 9. Germline V gene sequence: CDR1 MDHEN, CDR2 SYDVKM. The CDR3 is made up of 13 amino acids. CDR3 residues: CASWRQGGHEQFF. The CDR3 DNA reads TGTGCCAGCTGGCGACAGGGTGGGCATGAGCAGTTCTTC.

V is TRBV5-4 and J is TRBJ2-2; D is possibly TRBD1 (6 bases). This CDR3 region has 14 residues. Between the trimmed V and J ends, which lost 5 bases and 7 bases, there was a span of 15 bases. The germline gives CDR1 SGHNT, CDR2 YYREEE (reference sequence). The chain's CDR3 is CASSRDTKSGELFF. The CDR3 nucleotides are TGTGCCAGCAGTAGGGACACGAAGAGCGGGGAGCTGTTTTTT.

This clone was detected only once. This chain's CDR3 is CASRSLRQGARGNYGYTF. CDR3 DNA sequence: TGTGCCAGCAGAAGTTTACGTCAGGGGGCGCGGGGTAACTATGGCTACACCTTC. The gene calls are TRBV28 and TRBJ1-2; 8 nucleotides agree with TRBD1. From germline, CDR1 is MDHEN and CDR2 SYDVKM. V lost 6 bases and J lost 1; bases outside the gene matches: 16. The CDR3 is 18 residues long.

The CDR3 sequence: CASSLVQNYEQYF. The CDR3 DNA follows: TGCGCCAGCAGCTTGGTACAGAACTACGAGCAGTACTTC. V gene TRBV5-1 combines with J gene TRBJ2-7; no definite D call. The CDR3 loop spans 13 amino acids. V lost 0 bases and J lost 3, with 7 bases in between. Germline lookup yields CDR1 SGHRS and CDR2 YFSETQ.

J is TRBJ2-3 and V is TRBV9, with D possibly being TRBD2 (6 bases). The germline V and J ends were trimmed by 0 bases and 6 bases, with 11 bases remaining between them. This CDR3 comprises 14 residues. Germline CDR1 is SGDLS and CDR2 is YYNGEE. The CDR3 bases are TGTGCCAGCAGCGTAGAGGCGGGGAAGGATACGCAGTATTTT. Its protein is CASSVEAGKDTQYF.

The rearrangement links TRBV6-5 to TRBJ2-1, with D perhaps matching TRBD2 (6 bases). V lost 5 bases and J lost 6, with 14 bases in between. This CDR3 contains 14 residues. In germline, CDR1 is MNHEY, CDR2 SVGAGI. CDR3 residues: CASSRGTPGNEQFF. The CDR3 coding sequence is TGTGCCAGCAGTCGCGGGACTCCCGGCAATGAGCAGTTCTTC.

This chain joins TRBV10-1 and TRBJ1-6; D remains unclear. The V gene lost 3 bases and the J gene lost 5 bases, with 5 bases spanning the gap. Germline CDR1 WNHNN, CDR2 SYGVQD (reference sequence). The CDR3 spans 13 residues. The CDR3 bases are TGCGCCAGCAGTGAAACAGATAATTCACCCCTCCACTTT. Its protein is CASSETDNSPLHF.

This rearrangement joins TRBV19 to TRBJ2-3; 8 bases line up with TRBD1. The CDR3 loop spans 15 amino acids. The ends lost 6 bases at V and 0 bases at J; junction bases unmatched: 5. Germline lookup yields CDR1 LNHDA and CDR2 SQIVND (reference sequence). CDR3 bases: TGTGCCAGTAGCCACGGGACAGGTAGCACAGATACGCAGTATTTT. Translation: CASSHGTGSTDTQYF.

The chain is built from TRBV12-5 and TRBJ1-6; D is perhaps TRBD1 (6 bases). The germline V and J ends were trimmed by 4 bases and 8 bases, with 12 bases remaining between them. This CDR3 is 14 amino acids long. Germline CDR1 reads LGHNT; CDR2 reads FRNRAP. The CDR3 spells CASGSPRGDSPLHF. CDR3 DNA: TGTGCTAGTGGTTCCCCCAGGGGTGATTCACCCCTCCACTTT.

The J gene is TRBJ1-1, the V gene TRBV9, with D tentatively TRBD1 (5 bases). CDR1 is SGDLS and CDR2 is YYNGEE in the germline V gene. V was shortened by 0 bases and J by 6 bases, with 9 bases between the two germline ends. This CDR3 is built from 13 residues. This CDR3 is CASSVDWGSEAFF. CDR3 nucleotides: TGTGCCAGCAGCGTAGATTGGGGCTCTGAAGCTTTCTTT. Supplemented by reference TRBV9 and TRBJ1-1, the full variable domain reads DSGVTQTPKHLITATGQRVTLRCSPRSGDLSVYWYQQSLDQGLQFLIQYYNGEERAKGNILERFSAQQFPDLHSELNLSSLELGDSALYFCASSVDWGSEAFFGQGTRLTVV.